Listed below are T cell receptor beta chains from one sample, sequenced in a study of CD8+ T cells in alopecia areata. Method: immunoSEQ multiplex PCR; TCRdb's copy keeps in-frame clones and lacks some. The profile shows about 190,000 clones, over 60% of them singletons. Here the sequenced sample was CD4+ T cells sorted from blood, taken at week 4, from a patient treated with tofacitinib. Receptors originate from a human donor with alopecia areata. Each CDR3 is given with its conserved first and last residue. A D gene is named only where the DNA matches it firmly. Only part of the rows carry a size: once, few, many, or a class if the clone is expanded.

J gene	V gene	D gene	clone size	CDR3 protein	CDR3 DNA
TRBJ1-6	TRBV27	.	once	CASSLDGPTYSPLHF	TGTGCCAGCAGCCTGGACGGTCCTACCTATTCACCCCTCCACTTT
TRBJ2-5	TRBV5-1	.	.	CASSLGAGPQETQYF	TGCGCCAGCAGCTTGGGGGCAGGACCCCAAGAGACCCAGTACTTC
TRBJ1-4	TRBV6-5	.	.	CASSPLGREGGKLFF	TGTGCCAGCAGCCCGCTCGGAAGGGAGGGCGGAAAACTGTTTTTT
TRBJ1-4	TRBV15	.	few	CATSRMNEKLFF	TGTGCCACCAGCAGAATGAATGAAAAACTGTTTTTT
TRBJ1-1	TRBV29-1	.	.	CSVTPNTGLEAFF	TGCAGCGTGACCCCAAACACAGGGTTGGAAGCTTTCTTT
TRBJ1-2	TRBV4-3	.	.	CASSQDIGARDYTF	TGCGCCAGCAGCCAAGATATCGGGGCCAGGGACTACACCTTC
TRBJ1-1	TRBV11-2	.	.	CASSLLGSDDEAFF	TGTGCCAGCAGCTTACTAGGGAGCGACGATGAAGCTTTCTTT
TRBJ1-1	TRBV7-9	TRBD1	.	CASSLETGAAFF	TGTGCCAGCAGCTTAGAGACAGGGGCAGCTTTCTTT
TRBJ2-5	TRBV6-5	.	.	CASRPSEETQYF	TGTGCCAGCCGGCCTAGCGAAGAGACCCAGTACTTC
TRBJ1-4	TRBV5-1	.	.	CASTQGGGAANEKLFF	TGCGCCAGCACCCAAGGTGGGGGGGCTGCTAATGAAAAACTGTTTTTT
TRBJ2-7	TRBV5-6	.	.	CASSLGSTGYEQYF	TGTGCCAGCAGCTTGGGTTCGACAGGCTACGAGCAGTACTTC
TRBJ1-5	TRBV7-9	TRBD1	.	CASSSRGDQPQHF	TGTGCCAGCAGCTCCAGGGGGGATCAGCCCCAGCATTTT
TRBJ1-1	TRBV7-9	.	.	CASSSTVGTEAFF	TGTGCCAGCAGCTCTACAGTGGGCACTGAAGCTTTCTTT
TRBJ2-2	TRBV4-1	TRBD2	.	CASSPSGGGYTGELFF	TGCGCCAGCAGCCCTAGCGGGGGCGGGTACACCGGGGAGCTGTTTTTT
TRBJ1-3	TRBV5-1	.	few	CASQAEGNTIYF	TGCGCCAGCCAGGCGGAGGGAAACACCATATATTTT
TRBJ1-2	TRBV5-1	TRBD1	.	CASSFGTGNYGYTF	TGCGCCAGCAGCTTCGGGACAGGGAACTATGGCTACACCTTC
TRBJ2-5	TRBV2	.	.	CASSLERRRGTQYF	TGTGCCAGCAGCCTCGAACGGCGTCGTGGGACCCAGTACTTC
TRBJ2-3	TRBV30	.	.	CAWSVGSDTDTQYF	TGTGCCTGGAGTGTCGGCTCTGACACAGATACGCAGTATTTT
TRBJ1-6	TRBV21-1	.	.	CARETGRDSPLHF	TGTGCCAGAGAGACAGGTCGGGATTCACCCCTCCACTTT
TRBJ1-5	TRBV6-1	.	.	CASEGFNQPQHF	TGTGCCTCGGAAGGGTTCAATCAGCCCCAGCATTTT
TRBJ2-2	TRBV15	.	.	CATRPGNLMAGELFF	TGTGCCACCAGACCCGGGAACCTCATGGCCGGGGAGCTGTTTTTT
TRBJ1-2	TRBV5-1	.	.	CASSLIPGNNPPAYGYTF	TGCGCCAGCAGCTTGATCCCTGGGAATAACCCGCCTGCCTATGGCTACACCTTC
TRBJ1-2	TRBV5-6	.	few	CASSFPGNYGYTF	TGTGCCAGCAGCTTTCCAGGAAACTATGGCTACACCTTC
TRBJ2-5	TRBV2	TRBD2	once	CAIRFPWGGGETQYF	TGTGCCATCCGTTTCCCATGGGGGGGAGGAGAGACCCAGTACTTC
TRBJ1-6	TRBV4-2	TRBD1	.	CASSQGQGVESPLHF	TGTGCCAGCAGCCAAGGACAGGGTGTAGAATCACCCCTCCACTTT
TRBJ2-1	TRBV7-2	.	.	CASSLGGASEREQFF	TGTGCCAGCAGCTTAGGGGGGGCTAGCGAGCGTGAGCAGTTCTTC
TRBJ1-4	TRBV29-1	TRBD1	.	CSVDVTGVREKLFF	TGCAGCGTTGACGTGACAGGGGTACGGGAAAAACTGTTTTTT
TRBJ1-5	TRBV19	.	few	CASSIKAQPQHF	TGTGCCAGTAGTATAAAGGCTCAGCCCCAGCATTTT
TRBJ1-5	TRBV5-4	.	.	CASSQGLSNQPQHF	TGTGCCAGCAGCCAGGGACTCAGCAATCAGCCCCAGCATTTT
TRBJ2-5	TRBV29-1	TRBD2	.	CSVILAGEETQHF	TGCAGCGTCATCCTAGCGGGGGAAGAGACCCAGCACTTC
TRBJ2-3	TRBV7-2	.	.	CASSLRESDTQYF	TGTGCCAGCAGCTTACGCGAGTCCGATACGCAGTATTTT
TRBJ1-1	TRBV29-1	TRBD1	.	CSVENRGIFTEAFF	TGCAGCGTTGAGAACAGGGGAATTTTCACTGAAGCTTTCTTT